The sample holds many counts of the clone carrying this TCR beta chain. RNA transcripts provided the source from which TCR beta CDR3 regions were amplified. First-round RT-PCR targeting the TCR CDR3 was performed with the HTBI primer set. Each CDR3 protein is one row after TCRdb ran MiXCR on the multiplex PCR reads. The table shows 330,000 or so distinct CDR3 sequences, with around a sixth occurring only once. Duration under 3 months, a NOSPECS grade of at least 4, and a Clinical Activity Score of at least 3 characterized the ophthalmopathy patients. Those patients with uncontrolled infection, other autoimmune disease, pregnancy or lactation were excluded. Diagnostic assessment was based on clinical symptoms, serum thyroxine and TRAb, thyroid ultrasound and orbital computed tomography. The PBMCs studied were ones that came from about 10 ml fresh peripheral blood. This specimen belongs to a study of T cells in Graves' hyperthyroidism and ophthalmopathy.

The CDR3 has 17 residues. Trimming removed 3 bases from V and 4 bases from J; junction bases left unmatched: 11. The V gene's germline CDR1 is LNHDA and CDR2 SQIVND (reference sequence). The sequencing sample was made of blood. This TCR came from a woman aged 40 to 50 with Graves' ophthalmopathy. The chain combines TRBV19 with TRBJ2-2; 7 bases map to TRBD2. CDR3: CASSILRASGRTGELFF. CDR3 bases: TGTGCCAGTAGTATTCTTCGGGCTAGCGGACGCACCGGGGAGCTGTTTTTT.